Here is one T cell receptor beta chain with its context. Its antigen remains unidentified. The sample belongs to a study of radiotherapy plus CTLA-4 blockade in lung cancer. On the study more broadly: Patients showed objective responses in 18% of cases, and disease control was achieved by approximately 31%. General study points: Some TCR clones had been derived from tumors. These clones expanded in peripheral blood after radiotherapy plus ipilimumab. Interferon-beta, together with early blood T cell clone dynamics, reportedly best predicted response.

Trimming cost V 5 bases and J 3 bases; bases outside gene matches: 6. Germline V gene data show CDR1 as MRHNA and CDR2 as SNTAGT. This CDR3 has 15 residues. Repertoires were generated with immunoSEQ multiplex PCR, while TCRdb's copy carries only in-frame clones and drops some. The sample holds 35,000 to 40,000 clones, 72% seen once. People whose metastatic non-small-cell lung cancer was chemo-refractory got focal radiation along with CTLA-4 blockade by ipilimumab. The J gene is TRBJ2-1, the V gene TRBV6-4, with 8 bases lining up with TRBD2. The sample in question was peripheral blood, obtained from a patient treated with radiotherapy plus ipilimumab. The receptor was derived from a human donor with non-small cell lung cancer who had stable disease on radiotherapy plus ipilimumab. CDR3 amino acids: CASSPGLGNYNEQFF. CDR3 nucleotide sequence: TGTGCCAGCAGTCCGGGACTAGGAAACTACAATGAGCAGTTCTTC.